Listed below are T cell receptor beta chains from one sample, sequenced in a study of blood T cell repertoires in COVID-19. Assay used: immunoSEQ multiplex PCR; TCRdb lists only in-frame clones, some missing. The sample holds hundreds of thousands of clones, 83% seen once. What was sequenced was peripheral blood. These TCRs come from a woman between 45 and 60 years old who had recovered from COVID-19. Each CDR3 is given without its conserved first and last residue. D genes are given only for firm matches. Some rows have no size entry. The others give once, few or many, or a class for an expanded clone.

NA	NA	TRBV28	TRBJ1-1	ASSLDTGVSTEAF
NA	TRBD2	TRBV30	TRBJ2-1	AWSGIAGAHNEQF
NA	NA	TRBV28	TRBJ1-6	ASSPAGLLGSPLH
once	TRBD2	TRBV7-2	TRBJ2-7	ASSPGLAAPEQY
NA	TRBD1	TRBV7-8	TRBJ1-5	ASSSDRGRISNQPQH
NA	NA	TRBV6-5	TRBJ2-7	ASSRRGASYEQY
once	TRBD2	TRBV5-1	TRBJ2-5	ASSLAAGGSFETQY
NA	NA	TRBV28	TRBJ2-3	ASSFNSRDTQY
NA	NA	TRBV27	TRBJ2-2	ASSPRKNTGELF
NA	NA	TRBV27	TRBJ2-7	ASSLGLGPLD
NA	TRBD2	TRBV19	TRBJ2-1	ARSIGPGAGGEQF
few	TRBD2	TRBV7-9	TRBJ2-5	ASSLVILAGGARQETQY
NA	NA	TRBV28	TRBJ1-4	ASSLLVGAGEKLF
NA	TRBD2	TRBV3-1/TRBV3-2	TRBJ2-7	ASSQRSGGSYEQY
NA	NA	TRBV6-6	TRBJ1-5	ASSRPGESNQPQH
NA	TRBD1	TRBV6-6	TRBJ2-3	ASSWDRSPTDTQY
NA	TRBD2	TRBV30	TRBJ2-2	AWSHGLGSTGELF
few	TRBD1	TRBV13	TRBJ2-7	ASSPGTGDEQY
few	TRBD1	TRBV5-1	TRBJ1-2	ASSWGTGTYGYT
NA	NA	TRBV7-9	TRBJ1-2	ASSHPLDSHNYGYT
once	TRBD1	TRBV28	TRBJ2-7	ASSPGQGVSYEQY
NA	NA	TRBV9	TRBJ2-7	ASSVGWSSSTYEQY
NA	NA	TRBV28	TRBJ1-1	ASSRNPAGGGEAF
NA	TRBD1	TRBV12-3/TRBV12-4	TRBJ2-1	ASQGQAPAYV
NA	NA	TRBV19	TRBJ1-1	ASSKGEVRNEAF
NA	NA	TRBV18	TRBJ2-1	ASSPLADYSYNEQF
few	TRBD1	TRBV5-1	TRBJ2-1	ASSLGDSYNEQF
NA	NA	TRBV27	TRBJ2-6	ASSTTTGTSGANVLT
NA	NA	TRBV30	TRBJ2-7	AWAKALHEQY
NA	TRBD1	TRBV7-2	TRBJ1-5	ASSLDQGAWVGNQPQH